This T cell receptor beta chain was sequenced for a study of CD8 T cells in Susac syndrome (dated by TCRdb to about 2019). Broadly, across the study: The study used repertoire sequencing to test whether antigen drove CD8+ T cell activation and differentiation in Susac syndrome. The clonality of the CD8+ T cell repertoire was compared across about a dozen healthy donors, some 14 Susac syndrome patients and around 16 multiple sclerosis patients.

What the study reported, not specific to this receptor: The number of individuals in the TCR sequencing and HLA analysis was recognized as being relatively small.

The CDR3 starts with the cysteine, ends with the phenylalanine, and has 16 residues. Just CDR3 DNA is preserved here, 48 bases in frame from base 1. V ends up 1 base short and J 5 bases short, with an unmatched junction base count of 8. The germline V gene (reference sequence) supplies CDR1 LGHDT and CDR2 YNNKEL. High-throughput TCR beta sequencing profiled peripheral blood CD8+ and CD4+ T cells from healthy donors, Susac syndrome patients and multiple sclerosis patients. Multiple sclerosis controls were treatment-naive patients with stable or active relapsing-remitting disease fulfilling revised McDonald criteria. Bulk CD8+ and CD4+ T cells were purified magnetically by negative isolation, whereas CD8+ TEMRA cells were enriched by FACS. Blood was collected in EDTA tubes and processed within 24 hours, with PBMCs isolated through density gradient centrifugation. PBMCs intended for TCR sequencing were cryopreserved in liquid nitrogen and thawed later in a water bath at 37 degrees C. The sorted or isolated CD4+, CD8+ and CD8+ TEMRA cells had a purity of 90% or higher.

RNA was extracted with the RNeasy kit and roughly 0.45 to 1 ug was reverse transcribed using random hexamers. The immunoSEQ multiplex PCR assay, which covers 54 Vbeta and 13 Jbeta segments, was used to amplify TCR beta CDR3 regions. PCR amplification bias was corrected by using a synthetic template baseline for primer optimization and computational correction. Turning to the authors' computational methods: Only productive sequences were kept, with reads annotated to V, D and J genes according to IMGT and analyzed in immunoSEQ Analyzer. Clonality was calculated as one minus the Shannon entropy normalized by log2 of the number of productive unique sequences. For each patient and control, public and private clones were evaluated within the 100 most prevalent clones. Clones were defined as Susac-specific when absent from the healthy and MS cohorts, from about 1,100 published viral clones and from other ImmuneACCESS disease sequences. The raw public reads went through TCRdb reprocessing: fastp at Q25, MiXCR clone calling, in-frame beta chains kept. Rows matching on CDR3 protein sequence are summarized as one entry with the most common DNA and genes. TCRdb, not the original authors, processed these V and J calls. The sample table lists some 130,000 distinct CDR3 sequences, roughly 80% of them with a count of one. Together, the top ten hold roughly 0.53% of the sample.

A remark on this clonotype: Its antigen is currently not known. The record has no base qualities; no much larger clone is one base away.

The chain was built from TRBV3-1 and TRBJ2-4, and 7 junction bases match TRBD2. The receptor comes from a human donor with multiple sclerosis. Sequencing used CD8+ T cells from PBMCs. The CDR3 reads as follows: CASSQVKGGGENIQYF. The nucleotide sequence reads TGTGCCAGCAGCCAAGTTAAAGGCGGGGGTGAAAACATTCAGTACTTC.